This TCR beta chain emerged from a study of cytomegalovirus exposure and HLA in healthy donors. Study-level results: Segments of the TCR beta V type were, in most cases, productive about 87% or about 30% of the time in an earlier analysis. Equally common other TCR beta chains were less clonally expanded than HLA-associated ones, a later analysis found. A missense variant in DCLRE1C was later tied to TCR beta V- and J-gene trimming.

This clone was found a few times. Its target is not known. CDR3 length equals 15 residues. CDR1 is MNHEY, CDR2 SVGAGI, per germline. Trimming left V 4 bases short and J 7 bases short, with 17 bases between. PCR was performed using 60 Vbeta and 13 Jbeta primers. TCRdb's copy holds only in-frame clones and misses some; the assay was immunoSEQ multiplex PCR. This sample has about 150,000 clones, with 79% found just once. The sequence was obtained from a human donor in good health. This rearrangement joins TRBV6-5 to TRBJ2-1, with D possibly TRBD1 on 6 matching bases. Sequencing was performed on PBMCs. CDR3 sequence: CASSSGAPGRNEQFF. In DNA form, the CDR3 reads TGTGCCAGCAGTTCAGGGGCCCCGGGAAGGAATGAGCAGTTCTTC.